This T cell receptor (beta chain) was recovered during a study of Ad26.COV2.S vaccination and SARS-CoV-2 variants. Looking at the study overall: In the study, Ad26.COV2.S was injected intramuscularly once, or twice 56 days apart.

Noted treatment: some 20 received Ad26.COV2.S at low or high dose, single or two shots; several received placebo; per-sample allocation not given. On day 63 after the first injection, vaccine and placebo recipients gave samples. This CDR3 region has 18 residues. V was clipped by 0 bases and J by 3 bases, with 20 bases between them. The data were produced by immunoSEQ multiplex PCR, yet TCRdb's version contains in-frame clones alone and is incomplete. The table lists approximately 500,000 clones, around 90% of them singletons, with around 13% in the top ten. This clone was observed a single time. The TCR sequence derives from a person aged 18 to 65 who received the Ad26.COV2.S COVID-19 vaccine or a placebo. The source material was peripheral blood, sampled in a trial of Ad26.COV2.S vaccine versus placebo. The chain combines TRBV23-1 with TRBJ2-5; TRBD1 might be the D (6 bases). TRBV23-1 is annotated as an ORF whose role is uncertain. The CDR3 is CASSQSIELTGGEETQYF. The CDR3 bases are TGCGCCAGCAGTCAATCCATCGAGCTGACAGGCGGAGAAGAGACCCAGTACTTC.